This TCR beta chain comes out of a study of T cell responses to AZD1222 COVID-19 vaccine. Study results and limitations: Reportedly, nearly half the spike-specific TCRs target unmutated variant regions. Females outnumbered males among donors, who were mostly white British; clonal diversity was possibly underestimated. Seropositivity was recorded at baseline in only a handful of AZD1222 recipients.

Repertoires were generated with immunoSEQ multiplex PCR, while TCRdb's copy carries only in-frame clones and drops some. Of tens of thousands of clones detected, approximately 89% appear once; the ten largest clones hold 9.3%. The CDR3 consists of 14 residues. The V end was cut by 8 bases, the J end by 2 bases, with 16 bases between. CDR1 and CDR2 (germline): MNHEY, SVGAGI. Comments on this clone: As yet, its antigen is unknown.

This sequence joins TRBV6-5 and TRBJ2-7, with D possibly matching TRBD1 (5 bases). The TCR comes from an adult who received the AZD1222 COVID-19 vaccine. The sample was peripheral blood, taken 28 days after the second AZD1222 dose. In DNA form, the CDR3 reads TGTGCCAGCCCCCCGGCAGGGTTCACCTACGAGCAGTACTTC. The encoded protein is CASPPAGFTYEQYF.